The rows below give T cell receptor beta chains drawn from one sample of a study of vaccination and CD4 T cells after COVID-19. A single record per CDR3 protein comes from TCRdb applying MiXCR to the PCR reads. The data hold approximately 19,000 distinct CDR3 sequences, with 60% observed a single time. Sample: CD4+ T cells from blood, taken after SARS-CoV-2 vaccination. The source of these receptors is a human donor who had recovered from COVID-19. Both conserved end residues are part of each CDR3. D genes are given only for firm matches. Clone size, where shown, is once, few, many, or a class for clones that have expanded.

j_call: TRBJ2-1
clone_size: .
v_call: TRBV30
d_call: .
cdr3_aa: CAWSVQLAGYYYNEQFF
cdr3_nt: TGTGCCTGGAGTGTACAATTGGCGGGGTACTACTACAATGAGCAGTTCTTC

j_call: TRBJ2-3
clone_size: .
v_call: TRBV7-9
d_call: TRBD1
cdr3_aa: CASSSGGPSTDAQYF
cdr3_nt: TGTGCCAGCAGCTCAGGGGGTCCTAGCACAGATGCGCAGTATTTT

j_call: TRBJ1-1
clone_size: .
v_call: TRBV12-3/TRBV12-4
d_call: TRBD1
cdr3_aa: CASTQGGSLTEAFF
cdr3_nt: TGTGCCAGCACCCAAGGGGGCTCGCTCACTGAAGCTTTCTTT

j_call: TRBJ2-3
clone_size: .
v_call: TRBV7-2
d_call: TRBD2
cdr3_aa: CASSWGLAGLDTQYF
cdr3_nt: TGTGCCAGCAGCTGGGGACTAGCGGGACTAGATACGCAGTATTTT

j_call: TRBJ2-5
clone_size: .
v_call: TRBV30
d_call: TRBD2
cdr3_aa: CAWSGRGLARETQYF
cdr3_nt: TGTGCCTGGAGTGGCCGGGGACTAGCTAGAGAGACCCAGTACTTC

j_call: TRBJ1-4
clone_size: .
v_call: TRBV7-9
d_call: .
cdr3_aa: CASSLDGGSGEKLFF
cdr3_nt: TGTGCCAGCAGCTTAGACGGAGGGTCGGGTGAAAAACTGTTTTTT

j_call: TRBJ1-1
clone_size: .
v_call: TRBV29-1
d_call: .
cdr3_aa: CSVVDDGNTEAFF
cdr3_nt: TGCAGCGTTGTTGACGACGGGAACACTGAAGCTTTCTTT

j_call: TRBJ2-5
clone_size: .
v_call: TRBV10-3
d_call: TRBD2
cdr3_aa: CAISEGLAGGQETQYF
cdr3_nt: TGTGCTATCAGTGAGGGACTAGCGGGAGGACAAGAGACCCAGTACTTC

j_call: TRBJ1-1
clone_size: .
v_call: TRBV7-9
d_call: .
cdr3_aa: CASSLTEIEAFF
cdr3_nt: TGTGCCAGCAGCCTGACAGAAATTGAAGCTTTCTTT

j_call: TRBJ2-4
clone_size: .
v_call: TRBV20-1
d_call: .
cdr3_aa: CSAMRAESVIQYF
cdr3_nt: TGCAGTGCGATGCGGGCGGAGAGCGTCATTCAGTACTTC

j_call: TRBJ2-2
clone_size: .
v_call: TRBV20-1
d_call: TRBD2
cdr3_aa: CSASGLVELNTGELFF
cdr3_nt: TGCAGTGCTTCTGGACTAGTCGAACTAAACACCGGGGAGCTGTTTTTT

j_call: TRBJ1-2
clone_size: .
v_call: TRBV19
d_call: TRBD1
cdr3_aa: CASSRGQGSNYGYTF
cdr3_nt: TGTGCCAGTAGCCGAGGACAGGGCTCTAACTATGGCTACACCTTC

j_call: TRBJ1-6
clone_size: .
v_call: TRBV28
d_call: .
cdr3_aa: CASHSRASSYNSPLHF
cdr3_nt: TGTGCCAGCCATTCGAGGGCAAGCTCCTATAATTCACCCCTCCACTTT

j_call: TRBJ2-5
clone_size: once
v_call: TRBV7-9
d_call: .
cdr3_aa: CASSPPSQGETQYF
cdr3_nt: TGTGCCAGCAGCCCCCCGTCGCAGGGTGAGACCCAGTACTTC